The next 13 T cell receptor beta chains were all read from a single sample in a study of T cell responses to AZD1222 COVID-19 vaccine. The repertoire was sequenced with immunoSEQ multiplex PCR; TCRdb's copy has only in-frame clones and lacks some. The data show 90,000 to 150,000 clones, about nine tenths seen once. Sequenced here: peripheral blood, sampled on day 0 of AZD1222 vaccination. All receptors derive from an adult in good health.

This clone showed up just once. The chain has TRBV5-1 and TRBJ1-5, with unresolved D. The CDR3 length is 15 residues. The V and J ends lost 0 bases and 1 base respectively, with 8 bases between them. Germline-derived CDR1 and CDR2 are SGHRS and YFSETQ. The CDR3 bases are TGCGCCAGCAGCTTGGGGGGTGAGAGCAATCAGCCCCAGCATTTT. It is translated as CASSLGGESNQPQHF. The variable domain in full, with the rest retrieved from reference TRBV5-1 and TRBJ1-5, is KAGVTQTPRYLIKTRGQQVTLSCSPISGHRSVSWYQQTPGQGLQFLFEYFSETQRNKGNFPGRFSGRQFSNSRSEMNVSTLELGDSALYLCASSLGGESNQPQHFGDGTRLSIL.

CDR3 nucleotides: TGCGCCAGCAGCCAAGCTAACTCCTACGAGCAGTACTTC. Protein product: CASSQANSYEQYF. The chain combines TRBV4-1 with TRBJ2-7; unclear D gene. The V gene's germline CDR1 is MGHRA and CDR2 YSYEKL. CDR3 size: 13 residues. Trimming cost V 1 base and J 0 bases, with 4 bases left between them.

The rearrangement joins TRBV3-1 (or the pseudogene TRBV3-2) to TRBJ1-4; tentatively, D is TRBD1 (5 bases). CDR1 and CDR2 (germline): LGHDT, YNNKEL (reference sequence). V lost 4 bases, J lost 2 bases, and 23 bases lay in between. CDR3 length: 19 residues. The CDR3 here is CASSPVWGPPRRTNEKLFF. The CDR3 bases are TGTGCCAGCAGCCCCGTCTGGGGCCCGCCGAGGCGGACTAATGAAAAACTGTTTTTT.

The V and J genes are TRBV19 and TRBJ1-2; TRBD1 aligns across 9 bases. V was clipped by 5 bases and J by 6 bases; unmatched bases: 10. CDR1 is LNHDA, CDR2 SQIVND, per germline (reference sequence). This CDR3 has 15 amino acids. This CDR3 is CASSLLTGGANGYTF. CDR3 bases: TGTGCCAGTAGTCTCCTAACAGGGGGCGCAAATGGCTACACCTTC.

The V call is TRBV7-9, the J call TRBJ2-7, with D possibly matching TRBD2 (5 bases). There are 15 residues in the CDR3. V was clipped by 1 base and J by 4 bases, with 14 bases between them. Germline lookup yields CDR1 SEHNR and CDR2 FQNEAQ (reference sequence). CDR3 in DNA: TGTGCCAGCAGCTTAGATGGCCTAGCCGTTTACGAGCAGTACTTC. This encodes CASSLDGLAVYEQYF.

The J gene is TRBJ1-3, the V gene TRBV11-3; D unresolved. The CDR3 is made up of 8 amino acids. Germline CDR1 and CDR2: SGHNT and YENEEA. Between the trimmed V and J ends, which lost 10 bases and 8 bases, there was a span of 3 bases. The CDR3 sequence: CATYTIYF. CDR3 DNA: TGTGCCACTTACACCATATATTTT.

This chain uses TRBV7-2 with TRBJ2-1, with 11 bases that match TRBD2. This CDR3 has 17 amino acids. V lost 5 bases and J lost 2; bases outside the gene matches: 8. CDR1 and CDR2 from the germline V gene are SGHTA and FQGNSA. CDR3 sequence (DNA): TGTGCCAGCAGCCCTCTATCGACTAGCGGGGCCTACAATGAGCAGTTCTTC. It specifies CASSPLSTSGAYNEQFF.

This rearrangement joins TRBV6-1 to TRBJ2-5; 9 positions match TRBD2. V was clipped by 1 base and J by 5 bases; unmatched bases: 11. CDR1 MNHNS and CDR2 SASEGT come from the germline V gene. This CDR3 comprises 17 residues. The DNA of the CDR3 is TGTGCCAGCAGTGAAGGGTACTTGGCGGGGGGGCGGGAGACCCAGTACTTC. It yields the protein CASSEGYLAGGRETQYF.

The V and J genes are TRBV7-8 and TRBJ1-2; D not certain. The germline V gene has CDR1 SGHVS and CDR2 FQNEAQ. The CDR3 is 14 residues long. V gave up 1 base and J gave up 4 bases, with 10 bases separating them. DNA of the CDR3: TGTGCCAGCAGCTTAGGCCCCGAGGGCTATGGCTACACCTTC. Amino acid sequence: CASSLGPEGYGYTF.

The V call is TRBV2, the J call TRBJ2-5; 8 bases align to TRBD2. Germline V lookup: CDR1 SNHLY, CDR2 FYNNEI. Unmatched junction bases numbered 2, after V lost 6 bases and J lost 2 bases. The CDR3 runs to 13 residues. The DNA for the CDR3 is TGTGCCAGCAGCGGGACTAGACAAGAGACCCAGTACTTC. Protein product: CASSGTRQETQYF.

The J gene is TRBJ1-2, the V gene TRBV2; D gene uncertain. Between the trimmed V and J ends, which lost 3 bases and 8 bases, there was a span of 10 bases. CDR1 is SNHLY and CDR2 is FYNNEI in the germline V gene. CDR3 length: 12 amino acids. CDR3 loop: CASSDVGKGYTF. The CDR3 DNA is TGTGCCAGCAGTGACGTGGGAAAGGGCTACACCTTC.

The V and J genes are TRBV2 and TRBJ1-2; 9 positions match TRBD1. V was pared by 6 bases and J by 3 bases, with 2 bases of the junction left unmatched. This CDR3 spans 13 amino acids. In germline, CDR1 is SNHLY, CDR2 FYNNEI. CDR3 bases: TGTGCCAGCAGAGGACAGGGGCACTATGGCTACACCTTC. It codes for CASRGQGHYGYTF.

The chain carries TRBV14 and TRBJ2-7, with TRBD1 matching 9 bases. The CDR3 is 16 residues long. Germline assignment: CDR1 SGHDN and CDR2 FVKESK. Trimming at V came to 2 bases and at J to 2 bases, leaving 7 bases not matched to a gene. The CDR3, as DNA: TGTGCCAGCAGCCAACTGGGACAGGGAAAGACCTACGAGCAGTACTTC. Its protein is CASSQLGQGKTYEQYF. Based on the CDR3 plus reference TRBV14 and TRBJ2-7, the full variable domain is EAGVTQFPSHSVIEKGQTVTLRCDPISGHDNLYWYRRVMGKEIKFLLHFVKESKQDESGMPNNRFLAERTGGTYSTLKVQPAELEDSGVYFCASSQLGQGKTYEQYFGPGTRLTVT.